A selection of T cell receptor beta chains follows, all from one sample in a study of shared clonotypes between healthy human individuals. Generated by immunoSEQ multiplex PCR, the TCRdb table keeps only in-frame clones and is missing some. Among about 960,000 clones listed, 76% were seen once. The sequencing sample was made of memory CD4+ T cells sorted from blood. The receptors come from a young man in good health. Each CDR3 is given with its conserved first and last residue. Fields, in order: V gene, J gene, CDR3 protein.

>TRBV4-3|TRBJ2-7
CASSQELAGGAKSYEQYF
>TRBV27|TRBJ2-7
CASSPLRTAYEQYF
>TRBV5-4|TRBJ2-6
CASSAHSSGANVLTF
>TRBV6-1|TRBJ1-1
CASDRANTEAFF
>TRBV19|TRBJ1-2
CASSIDRQNGYTF
>TRBV9|TRBJ1-5
CASSVDPNQPQHF
>TRBV6-1|TRBJ1-1
CATDRGFGSTEAFF
>TRBV18|TRBJ2-7
CASSPTQGYYEQYF
>TRBV5-4|TRBJ2-7
CASRREKVGQYF
>TRBV7-9|TRBJ2-1
CASRRGWADGYNEQFF
>TRBV27|TRBJ1-6
CASSGTGYNSPLHF
>TRBV9|TRBJ2-1
CASSDLRDRGQNEQFF
>TRBV7-7|TRBJ2-5
CASSLDGGETQYF
>TRBV18|TRBJ2-7
CASSPGDYEQYF
>TRBV6-1|TRBJ1-5
CASSEPGGRQPQHF